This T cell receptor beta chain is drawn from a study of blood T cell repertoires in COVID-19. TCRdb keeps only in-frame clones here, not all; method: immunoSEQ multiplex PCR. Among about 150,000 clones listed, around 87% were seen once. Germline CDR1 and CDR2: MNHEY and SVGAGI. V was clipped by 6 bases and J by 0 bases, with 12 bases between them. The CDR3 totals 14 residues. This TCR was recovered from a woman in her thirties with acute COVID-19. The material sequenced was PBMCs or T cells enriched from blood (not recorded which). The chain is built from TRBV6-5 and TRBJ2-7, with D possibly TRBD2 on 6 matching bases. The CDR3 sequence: CASSLGRGSYEQYF. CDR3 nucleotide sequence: TGTGCCAGCAGCCTGGGGCGGGGCTCCTACGAGCAGTACTTC.